The 25 T cell receptor beta chains in this list originate from one sample, sequenced in a study of control samples from healthy donors and cancer patients. This table comes from immunoSEQ multiplex PCR, and its TCRdb copy is limited to in-frame clones, with some not included. The sample holds under 110,000 clones, approximately 90% seen once. Sequencing used blood. These receptors were taken from a man aged 25-40 years in good health.

V is TRBV10-1 and J is TRBJ2-7; D is uncertain. The CDR3 sequence is 15 residues long. Germline CDR1 and CDR2: WNHNN and SYGVQD (reference sequence). V dropped 2 bases and J dropped 2 bases, with 13 bases sitting between them. The CDR3 protein is CASSEVPRPTYEQYF. CDR3 coding DNA: TGCGCCAGCAGTGAGGTTCCCAGGCCAACCTACGAGCAGTACTTC.

The chain is built from TRBV18 and TRBJ1-5; 9 nucleotides agree with TRBD1. The V and J ends lost 6 bases and 6 bases, in that order; junction bases with no gene match: 9. The CDR3 length is 15 residues. The germline V gene has CDR1 KGHSH and CDR2 LQKENI. This chain's CDR3 is CASSPGTGSGQPQHF. The CDR3 nucleotides read TGTGCCAGCTCGCCCGGGACAGGGTCGGGTCAGCCCCAGCATTTT. Based on the CDR3 plus reference TRBV18 and TRBJ1-5, the full variable domain is NAGVMQNPRHLVRRRGQEARLRCSPMKGHSHVYWYRQLPEEGLKFMVYLQKENIIDESGMPKERFSAEFPKEGPSILRIQQVVRGDSAAYFCASSPGTGSGQPQHFGDGTRLSIL.

J is TRBJ2-1 and V is TRBV7-2; possibly TRBD1 for D (5 bases). Germline CDR1 SGHTA, CDR2 FQGNSA. This CDR3 is built from 18 residues. V lost 5 bases and J 6 bases, leaving 26 bases between the germline ends. CDR3 DNA sequence: TGTGCCAGCAGCACGATACAAGGGGTGGGCCTAGGAGCCAATGAGCAGTTCTTC. Translation: CASSTIQGVGLGANEQFF.

In the case of this clone: This same CDR3 is encoded by further DNA sequences in the sample. The gene calls are TRBV2 and TRBJ1-1, with 8 positions matching TRBD1. V lost 6 bases to trimming and J lost 3 bases; unmatched junction nucleotides: 3. The germline CDR1 and CDR2 sequences are SNHLY and FYNNEI. CDR3 length equals 13 residues. In DNA form, the CDR3 reads TGTGCCAGCAGGAAGACAGGGGACACTGAAGCTTTCTTT. Its translation: CASRKTGDTEAFF.

The V gene is TRBV19, the J gene TRBJ1-1; TRBD1 might be the D (5 bases). The CDR3 is 13 residues long. With 5 bases removed from V and 5 bases from J, the gap between germline ends came to 12 bases. Germline CDR1 reads LNHDA; CDR2 reads SQIVND (reference sequence). In DNA form, the CDR3 reads TGTGCCAGTAGTCATCAGGGAGATACTGAAGCTTTCTTT. Protein: CASSHQGDTEAFF.

V is TRBV30 and J is TRBJ2-7, with 8 positions matching TRBD1. With 8 bases clipped from V and 2 bases from J, the junction kept 11 bases outside the gene matches. This CDR3 has 14 residues. Germline V gene sequence: CDR1 GTSNPN, CDR2 SVGIG (reference sequence). The CDR3 sequence: CAGRDRWTTYEQYF. The CDR3 DNA is TGTGCCGGAAGGGACAGGTGGACCACCTACGAGCAGTACTTC.

This chain uses TRBV13 with TRBJ1-1; D not certain. Per germline, CDR1 PRHDT and CDR2 FYEKMQ (reference sequence). V shed 0 bases and J shed 4 bases, with 9 bases lying between them. CDR3 length: 14 amino acids. The CDR3, as DNA: TGTGCCAGCAGCTTAGGTACAAGGGCCACTGAAGCTTTCTTT. Translation: CASSLGTRATEAFF.

There are a few counts of this clone. The chain is built from TRBV11-3 and TRBJ1-1; TRBD1 matches 8 bases. J gave up 1 base and V 1 base, and 2 bases lay outside the gene matches. In germline, CDR1 is SGHNT, CDR2 YENEEA. The CDR3 contains 15 residues. CDR3 protein: CASSLGGTGNTEAFF. CDR3 in DNA: TGTGCCAGCAGCTTAGGGGGGACAGGGAACACTGAAGCTTTCTTT.

The sample holds one count of this clone. V is TRBV9 and J is TRBJ2-3; maybe TRBD1 (6 bases). Deletions cut 2 bases from V and 7 bases from J, with 17 bases between. Per germline, CDR1 SGDLS and CDR2 YYNGEE. CDR3 length equals 15 residues. Here the CDR3 DNA reads TGTGCCAGCAGCGTCCGACTCACAGGGCCAAATACGCAGTATTTT. This codes for CASSVRLTGPNTQYF.

The chain joins TRBV4-1 to TRBJ2-2; 10 positions match TRBD2. The CDR3 loop spans 17 amino acids. V trimming: 0 bases; J trimming: 3 bases; junction bases outside the gene matches: 4. Looked up from germline, CDR1 is MGHRA and CDR2 is YSYEKL. The CDR3 loop reads CASSQDKREGYTGELFF. As DNA, the CDR3 is TGCGCCAGCAGCCAAGATAAGCGGGAGGGTTACACCGGGGAGCTGTTTTTT.

This clone was counted between two and nine times. The J gene is TRBJ1-1, the V gene TRBV6-5, with a tentative D call TRBD1 (5 bases). V was clipped by 3 bases and J by 5 bases, with 10 bases between them. The CDR3 consists of 13 residues. Germline lookup yields CDR1 MNHEY and CDR2 SVGAGI. This chain's CDR3 is CASSYAGRTEAFF. The CDR3 nucleotides read TGTGCCAGCAGTTATGCGGGGCGTACTGAAGCTTTCTTT.

The chain uses TRBV5-4 and TRBJ2-1; 10 bases are shared with TRBD2. With 4 bases clipped from V and 9 bases from J, the junction kept 16 bases outside the gene matches. CDR3 length: 17 residues. Germline V lookup: CDR1 SGHNT, CDR2 YYREEE (reference sequence). The CDR3 bases are TGTGCCAGCAGCAAGACGGGGATAGCGGGGGGATGGGTTGAGCAGTTCTTC. Protein: CASSKTGIAGGWVEQFF.

The chain combines TRBV6-2 or TRBV6-3 with TRBJ1-1; TRBD1 is a possible D gene (6 bases). The CDR3 spans 15 residues. Trimming shortened V by 2 bases and J by 1 base, and 11 bases separated the two germline ends. Germline V gives CDR1 MNHEY, CDR2 SVGEGT. The CDR3 region has the DNA TGTGCCAGCAGTTACCCTCAACAGGGGAACACTGAAGCTTTCTTT. It specifies CASSYPQQGNTEAFF.

This clone was seen a single time. The rearrangement uses TRBV28 and TRBJ2-3; possibly TRBD2 for D (5 bases). Trimming shortened V by 5 bases and J by 2 bases, and 11 bases separated the two germline ends. The germline CDR1 and CDR2 sequences are MDHEN and SYDVKM. The CDR3 runs to 14 residues. CDR3 sequence (DNA): TGTGCCAGCAGTAACCCGGGGATCACAGATACGCAGTATTTT. It is translated as CASSNPGITDTQYF.

The chain uses TRBV24-1 and TRBJ2-5, with TRBD1 matching over 9 bases. The trim removed 2 bases at V and 5 bases at J, leaving 5 bases unmatched. The CDR3 contains 15 residues. The germline V gene encodes CDR1 KGHDR and CDR2 SFDVKD. Here the CDR3 reads CATSDSGTGLETQYF. CDR3 DNA sequence: TGTGCCACCAGTGATTCCGGGACAGGGCTGGAGACCCAGTACTTC.

This chain connects TRBV5-6 to TRBJ2-1; D is perhaps TRBD2 (5 bases). This CDR3 spans 16 amino acids. V gave up 4 bases and J gave up 5 bases, with 19 bases separating them. CDR1 and CDR2 (germline): SGHDT, YYEEEE. CDR3 sequence reads: CASSLEVAEENNEQFF. As DNA, the CDR3 is TGTGCCAGCAGCCTGGAGGTTGCGGAAGAGAACAATGAGCAGTTCTTC.

The CDR3 bases are TGTGCCACCAGCACCTTGGGACAGGGGGCGCGTCGAGAGACCCAGTACTTC. It specifies CATSTLGQGARRETQYF. V and J are TRBV15 and TRBJ2-5; 12 nucleotides line up with TRBD1. The CDR3 sequence is 17 residues long. J was trimmed by 4 bases and V by 4 bases; bases with no gene match: 10. Germline CDR1 reads LNHNV; CDR2 reads YYDKDF (reference sequence).

This sequence joins TRBV19 and TRBJ1-5, with D possibly being TRBD1 (6 bases). Germline CDR1 and CDR2: LNHDA and SQIVND (reference sequence). The CDR3 sequence is 13 residues long. The V gene lost 4 bases and the J gene lost 4 bases, with 8 bases spanning the gap. CDR3 DNA: TGTGCCAGTAGTACGGACAGAAATCAGCCCCAGCATTTT. Amino acids: CASSTDRNQPQHF.

CDR3 residues: CASSSSGLAGGGIDTQYF. DNA for the CDR3: TGCGCCAGCAGCTCGAGCGGACTAGCGGGGGGTGGGATAGATACGCAGTATTTT. The chain has TRBV4-1 and TRBJ2-3; 14 nucleotides agree with TRBD2. CDR3 size: 18 residues. CDR1 and CDR2 from the germline V gene are MGHRA and YSYEKL. V was clipped by 5 bases and J by 5 bases; unmatched bases: 12.

J is TRBJ2-7 and V is TRBV5-4; a weak D match, TRBD1 (6 bases). The CDR3 extends over 13 amino acids. Germline V gives CDR1 SGHNT, CDR2 YYREEE (reference sequence). Trimming took off 0 bases at V and 4 bases at J, with 8 bases between the two ends. CDR3 sequence: CASSLDQGYEQYV. In DNA, the CDR3 is TGTGCCAGCAGCTTGGATCAGGGGTACGAGCAGTACGTC.

This rearrangement joins TRBV19 to TRBJ2-6, with D unresolved. This CDR3 is 14 amino acids long. Germline loops: CDR1 LNHDA, CDR2 SQIVND (reference sequence). V was trimmed by 3 bases and J by 4 bases, leaving 7 bases between them. CDR3 sequence (DNA): TGTGCCAGTAGTATCCTCGTAGGGGCCAACGTCCTGACTTTC. It yields the protein CASSILVGANVLTF. The variable domain in full, completed from reference TRBV19 and TRBJ2-6, reads DGGITQSPKYLFRKEGQNVTLSCEQNLNHDAMYWYRQDPGQGLRLIYYSQIVNDFQKGDIAEGYSVSREKKESFPLTVTSAQKNPTAFYLCASSILVGANVLTFGAGSRLTVL.

The genes are TRBV11-2 and TRBJ1-1; D call uncertain. V was cut by 1 base and J by 9 bases, with 12 bases left in between. The CDR3 covers 13 residues. CDR1 SGHAT and CDR2 FQNNGV come from the germline V gene. The CDR3 here is CASSLADTFQAFF. CDR3 coding DNA: TGTGCCAGCAGCTTAGCGGATACGTTTCAAGCTTTCTTT.

The chain links TRBV4-2 to TRBJ2-3; D remains unclear. Germline values: CDR1 LGHNA, CDR2 YNFKEQ. V lost 0 bases and J 3 bases, leaving 7 bases between the germline ends. The CDR3 consists of 14 residues. The CDR3 region is CASSQDQITDTQYF. In DNA form, the CDR3 reads TGTGCCAGCAGCCAAGATCAAATAACAGATACGCAGTATTTT.

The V call is TRBV6-1, the J call TRBJ2-2; 10 bases map to TRBD2. Germline V CDR1 and CDR2: MNHNS, SASEGT. The CDR3 loop spans 16 amino acids. After removal of 4 bases from V and 1 base from J, the junction contained 3 bases not matched to a gene. The CDR3 region is CASSALAGGNTGELFF. The CDR3 region has the DNA TGTGCCAGCAGTGCTTTAGCGGGGGGGAACACCGGGGAGCTGTTTTTT.

The V and J genes are TRBV12-5 and TRBJ2-3; 10 nucleotides align to TRBD2. With 3 bases clipped from V and 0 bases from J, the junction kept 6 bases outside the gene matches. The length of the CDR3 is 17 residues. The V gene's germline CDR1 is LGHNT and CDR2 FRNRAP. CDR3 coding DNA: TGTGCTAGTGGTTTCGTAACTAGCGGGGAGAGCACAGATACGCAGTATTTT. Amino acid sequence: CASGFVTSGESTDTQYF.